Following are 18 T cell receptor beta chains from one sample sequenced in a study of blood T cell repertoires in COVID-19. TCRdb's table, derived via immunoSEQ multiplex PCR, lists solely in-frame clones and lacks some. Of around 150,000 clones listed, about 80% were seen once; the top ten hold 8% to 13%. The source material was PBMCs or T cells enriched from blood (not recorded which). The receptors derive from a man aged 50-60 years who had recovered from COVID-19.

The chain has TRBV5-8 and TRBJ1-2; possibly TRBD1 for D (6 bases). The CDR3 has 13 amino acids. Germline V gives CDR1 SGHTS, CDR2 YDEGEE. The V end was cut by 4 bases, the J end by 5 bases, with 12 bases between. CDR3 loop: CASSDDRKYGYTF. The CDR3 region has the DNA TGTGCCAGCAGCGACGACAGGAAATATGGCTACACCTTC.

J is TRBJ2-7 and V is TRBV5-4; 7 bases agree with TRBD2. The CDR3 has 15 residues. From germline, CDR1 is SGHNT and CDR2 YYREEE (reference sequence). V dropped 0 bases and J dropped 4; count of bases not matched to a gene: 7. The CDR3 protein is CASSLDWGGAYEQYF. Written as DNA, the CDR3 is TGTGCCAGCAGCTTGGACTGGGGAGGGGCATACGAGCAGTACTTC.

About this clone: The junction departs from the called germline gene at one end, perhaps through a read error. The CDR3 sequence: CARSLGAGGAKNIQYF. The CDR3 nucleotides read TGCGCCCGCAGCTTGGGCGCCGGGGGGGCCAAAAACATTCAGTACTTC. The V gene is TRBV5-1, the J gene TRBJ2-4; TRBD2 matches at 7 bases. CDR1 and CDR2 (germline): SGHRS, YFSETQ. This CDR3 has 16 residues.

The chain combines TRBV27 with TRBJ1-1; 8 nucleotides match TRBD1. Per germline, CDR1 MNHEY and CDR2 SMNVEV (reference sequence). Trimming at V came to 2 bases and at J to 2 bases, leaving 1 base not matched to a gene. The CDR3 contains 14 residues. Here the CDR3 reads CASSLPGGNTEAFF. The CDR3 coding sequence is TGTGCCAGCAGTTTACCAGGGGGCAACACTGAAGCTTTCTTT.

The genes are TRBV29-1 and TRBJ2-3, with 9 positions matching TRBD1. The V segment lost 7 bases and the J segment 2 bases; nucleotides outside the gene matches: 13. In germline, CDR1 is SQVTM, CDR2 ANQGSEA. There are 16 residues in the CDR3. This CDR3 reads CSAQRTGATSTDTQYF. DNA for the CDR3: TGCAGCGCCCAAAGGACAGGGGCCACCTCCACAGATACGCAGTATTTT.

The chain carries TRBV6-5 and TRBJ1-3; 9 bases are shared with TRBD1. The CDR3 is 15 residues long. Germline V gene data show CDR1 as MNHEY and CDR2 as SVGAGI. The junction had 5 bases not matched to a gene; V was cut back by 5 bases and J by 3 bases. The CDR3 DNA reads TGTGCCAGCAGTAGGACAGGGGATTTTGGAAACACCATATATTTT. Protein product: CASSRTGDFGNTIYF.

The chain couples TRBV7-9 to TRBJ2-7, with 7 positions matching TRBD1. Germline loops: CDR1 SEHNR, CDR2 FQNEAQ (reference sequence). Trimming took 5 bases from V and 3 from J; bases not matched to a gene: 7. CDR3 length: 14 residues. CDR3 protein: CASSPWDSFYEQYF. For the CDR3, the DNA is TGTGCCAGCAGCCCCTGGGACAGTTTCTACGAGCAGTACTTC. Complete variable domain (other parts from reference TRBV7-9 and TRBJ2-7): DTGVSQNPRHKITKRGQNVTFRCDPISEHNRLYWYRQTLGQGPEFLTYFQNEAQLEKSRLLSDRFSAERPKGSFSTLEIQRTEQGDSAMYLCASSPWDSFYEQYFGPGTRLTVT.

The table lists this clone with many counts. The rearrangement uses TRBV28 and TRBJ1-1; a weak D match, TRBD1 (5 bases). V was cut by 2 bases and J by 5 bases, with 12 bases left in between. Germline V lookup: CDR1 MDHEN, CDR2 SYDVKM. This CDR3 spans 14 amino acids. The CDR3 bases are TGTGCCAGCAGTTTAGTGCAGGGTGGAACTGAAGCTTTCTTT. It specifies CASSLVQGGTEAFF.

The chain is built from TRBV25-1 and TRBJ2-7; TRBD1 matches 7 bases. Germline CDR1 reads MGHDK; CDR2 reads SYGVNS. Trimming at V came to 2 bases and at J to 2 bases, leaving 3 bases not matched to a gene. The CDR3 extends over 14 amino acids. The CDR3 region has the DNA TGTGCCAGCAGTGAAGCGGACAGGACCTACGAGCAGTACTTC. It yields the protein CASSEADRTYEQYF.

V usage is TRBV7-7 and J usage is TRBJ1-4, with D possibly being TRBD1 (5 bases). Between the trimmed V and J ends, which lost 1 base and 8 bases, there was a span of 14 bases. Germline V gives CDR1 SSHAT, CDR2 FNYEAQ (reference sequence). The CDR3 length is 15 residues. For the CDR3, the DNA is TGTGCCAGCAGCTTAGGTTCAGGGTTCAACGAAAAACTGTTTTTT. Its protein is CASSLGSGFNEKLFF. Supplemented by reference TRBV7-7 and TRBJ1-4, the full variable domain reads GAGVSQSPRYKVTKRGQDVTLRCDPISSHATLYWYQQALGQGPEFLTYFNYEAQPDKSGLPSDRFSAERPEGSISTLTIQRTEQRDSAMYRCASSLGSGFNEKLFFGSGTQLSVL.

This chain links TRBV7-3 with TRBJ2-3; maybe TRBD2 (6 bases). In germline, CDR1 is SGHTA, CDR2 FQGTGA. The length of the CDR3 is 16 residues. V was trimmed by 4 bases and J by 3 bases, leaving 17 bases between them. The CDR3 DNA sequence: TGTGCCAGCAGCTCGCTCGGGGAGGTGGGGACAGATACGCAGTATTTT. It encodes CASSSLGEVGTDTQYF.

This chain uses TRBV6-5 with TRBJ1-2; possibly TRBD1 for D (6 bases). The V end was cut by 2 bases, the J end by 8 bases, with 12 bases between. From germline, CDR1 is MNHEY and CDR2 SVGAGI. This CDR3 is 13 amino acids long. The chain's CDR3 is CASSYITGNGYTF. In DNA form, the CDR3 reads TGTGCCAGCAGTTACATTACAGGGAACGGCTACACCTTC.

CDR3 DNA: TGTGCCAGCAGCCCCTCTAGCCCTGAAGCTTTCTTT. It encodes CASSPSSPEAFF. The chain has TRBV7-8 and TRBJ1-1; D is unresolved. The V gene lost 5 bases and the J gene lost 6 bases, with 10 bases spanning the gap. CDR3 length: 12 amino acids. Germline CDR1 and CDR2: SGHVS and FQNEAQ.

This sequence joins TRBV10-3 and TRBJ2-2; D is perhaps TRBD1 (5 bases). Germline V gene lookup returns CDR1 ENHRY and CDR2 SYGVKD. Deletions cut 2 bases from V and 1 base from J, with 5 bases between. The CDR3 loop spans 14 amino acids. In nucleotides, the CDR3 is TGTGCCATCAGTGAGAGGGGGAACACCGGGGAGCTGTTTTTT. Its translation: CAISERGNTGELFF.

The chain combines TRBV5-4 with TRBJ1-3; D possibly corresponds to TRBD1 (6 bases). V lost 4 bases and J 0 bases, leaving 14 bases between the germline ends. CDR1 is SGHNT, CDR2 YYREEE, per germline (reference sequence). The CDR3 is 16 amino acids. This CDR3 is CASSRQVSSSGNTIYF. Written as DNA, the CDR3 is TGTGCCAGCAGCCGACAGGTTTCAAGCTCTGGAAACACCATATATTTT.

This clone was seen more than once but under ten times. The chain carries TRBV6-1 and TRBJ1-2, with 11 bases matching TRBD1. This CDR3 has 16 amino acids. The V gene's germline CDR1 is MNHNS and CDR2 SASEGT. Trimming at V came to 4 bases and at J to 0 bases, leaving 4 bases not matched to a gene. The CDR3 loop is CASSVPGQGANYGYTF. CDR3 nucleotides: TGTGCCAGCAGTGTGCCGGGACAGGGGGCTAACTATGGCTACACCTTC.

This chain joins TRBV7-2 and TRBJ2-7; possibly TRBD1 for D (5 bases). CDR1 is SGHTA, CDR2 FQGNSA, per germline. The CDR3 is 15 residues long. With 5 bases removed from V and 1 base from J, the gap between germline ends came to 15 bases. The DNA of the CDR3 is TGTGCCAGCAGCCCCCAGGGCGGCACTTCCTACGAGCAGTACTTC. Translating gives CASSPQGGTSYEQYF.

CDR3 DNA: TGTGCCAGCAGTTCAAAACCGGGCGGGGAGCTGTTTTTT. Protein product: CASSSKPGGELFF. V is TRBV6-5 and J is TRBJ2-2; no definite D call. The germline V and J ends were trimmed by 4 bases and 7 bases, with 10 bases remaining between them. The CDR3 runs 13 residues. Looked up from germline, CDR1 is MNHEY and CDR2 is SVGAGI.